The 23 T cell receptor beta chains reported below all come from one sample, sequenced in a study of cytomegalovirus exposure and HLA in healthy donors. Data came from immunoSEQ multiplex PCR; TCRdb stores just in-frame clones and leaves some out. The sample has tens of thousands of clones; over 80% are singletons. Material for sequencing was PBMCs. The receptors were gathered from a man younger than 30 in good health and CMV-seronegative.

The CDR3 region is CASSPTALDRGLYYGYTF. The CDR3 coding sequence is TGTGCCAGCAGCCCTACTGCGTTGGACAGGGGGCTTTACTATGGCTACACCTTC. This chain joins TRBV9 and TRBJ1-2; 11 bases are a match to TRBD1. This CDR3 contains 18 residues. V lost 4 bases to trimming and J lost 3 bases; unmatched junction nucleotides: 14. Germline CDR1 is SGDLS and CDR2 is YYNGEE.

The chain links TRBV28 to TRBJ1-4; 7 positions match TRBD1. Germline-derived CDR1 and CDR2 are MDHEN and SYDVKM. This CDR3 is 15 amino acids long. V trimming: 6 bases; J trimming: 7 bases; junction bases outside the gene matches: 11. The CDR3 sequence is CASSGADRVSEKLFF. In DNA, the CDR3 is TGTGCCAGCAGCGGAGCTGACAGGGTTAGTGAAAAACTGTTTTTT.

This chain connects TRBV5-1 to TRBJ2-3, with TRBD2 matching 12 bases. The CDR3 runs to 16 residues. In germline, CDR1 is SGHRS, CDR2 YFSETQ. V lost 4 bases and J lost 5; bases outside the gene matches: 8. The CDR3 loop is CASSQATSGSGDTQYF. In DNA, the CDR3 is TGCGCCAGCAGCCAGGCGACTAGCGGGAGTGGAGATACGCAGTATTTT.

The chain couples TRBV25-1 to TRBJ1-4, with D hard to call. Trimming shortened V by 3 bases and J by 4 bases, and 6 bases separated the two germline ends. This CDR3 region has 13 residues. CDR1 is MGHDK, CDR2 SYGVNS, per germline. In nucleotides, the CDR3 is TGTGCCAGCAGTGATTTTAATAATGAAAAACTGTTTTTT. It is translated as CASSDFNNEKLFF.

The V gene is TRBV30, the J gene TRBJ1-1; D unclear. Trimming left V 0 bases short and J 0 bases short, with 8 bases between. Germline loops: CDR1 GTSNPN, CDR2 SVGIG (reference sequence). This CDR3 has 14 amino acids. The CDR3 nucleotides read TGTGCCTGGAGTGTCCCCAGTTTGAACACTGAAGCTTTCTTT. Translating gives CAWSVPSLNTEAFF.

V usage is TRBV19 and J usage is TRBJ2-7; 8 bases are a match to TRBD2. Trimming removed 10 bases from V and 3 bases from J; junction bases left unmatched: 8. Per the germline V gene, CDR1 is LNHDA and CDR2 is SQIVND (reference sequence). The CDR3 is 13 amino acids. This CDR3 reads CATDSGTFYEQYF. The CDR3 region has the DNA TGTGCCACGGATAGCGGGACGTTCTACGAGCAGTACTTC.

Comments on this clone: At one boundary the junction diverges from the germline segment, which might be a read error. The genes are TRBV7-7 and TRBJ2-2, with D possibly matching TRBD2 (6 bases). Germline-derived CDR1 and CDR2 are SSHAT and FNYEAQ (reference sequence). The CDR3 extends over 13 amino acids. This CDR3 is CASSLVGGGELFF. In nucleotides, the CDR3 is TGTGCTAGCAGCTTAGTCGGGGGCGGGGAGCTGTTTTTT. The whole variable domain, filled in from reference TRBV7-7 and TRBJ2-2, reads GAGVSQSPRYKVTKRGQDVTLRCDPISSHATLYWYQQALGQGPEFLTYFNYEAQPDKSGLPSDRFSAERPEGSISTLTIQRTEQRDSAMYRCASSLVGGGELFFGEGSRLTVL.

The chain recombines TRBV18 with TRBJ1-1; D might be TRBD1 (5 bases). Trimming shortened V by 5 bases and J by 5 bases, and 12 bases separated the two germline ends. CDR1 is KGHSH, CDR2 LQKENI, per germline. This CDR3 region has 13 residues. This CDR3 reads CASSGASETEAFF. As DNA, the CDR3 is TGTGCCAGCTCAGGGGCCTCGGAGACTGAAGCTTTCTTT.

This clone was recorded only once. The CDR3 spells CASSTSTKLYNEQFF. The CDR3, as DNA: TGTGCCAGTAGTACCTCCACGAAACTGTACAATGAGCAGTTCTTC. The chain combines TRBV19 with TRBJ2-1, with D unclear. The CDR3 runs 15 residues. Trimming pared 4 bases from V and 4 bases from J, leaving 14 bases between. The germline V gene encodes CDR1 LNHDA and CDR2 SQIVND (reference sequence).

The rearrangement joins TRBV9 to TRBJ2-1, with 7 bases lining up with TRBD1. This CDR3 is built from 16 residues. V was clipped by 3 bases and J by 2 bases; unmatched bases: 8. Germline CDR1 and CDR2: SGDLS and YYNGEE. CDR3 loop: CASSASEQGAYNEQFF. The CDR3 DNA sequence: TGTGCCAGCAGCGCCAGTGAGCAGGGGGCCTACAATGAGCAGTTCTTC.

The genes are TRBV10-3 and TRBJ2-5; TRBD1 might be the D (6 bases). Deletions cut 8 bases from V and 2 bases from J, with 12 bases between. The length of the CDR3 is 13 residues. CDR1 ENHRY and CDR2 SYGVKD come from the germline V gene. The CDR3 reads CAIGGHGQETQYF. The CDR3 DNA is TGTGCCATCGGGGGACACGGGCAAGAGACCCAGTACTTC.

This clone was counted between two and nine times. V and J are TRBV9 and TRBJ2-1; D is possibly TRBD1 (6 bases). The CDR3 covers 14 residues. Between the trimmed V and J ends, which lost 0 bases and 3 bases, there was a span of 7 bases. The germline CDR1 and CDR2 sequences are SGDLS and YYNGEE. The CDR3 sequence: CASSVGDNYNEQFF. As DNA, the CDR3 is TGTGCCAGCAGCGTAGGGGACAACTACAATGAGCAGTTCTTC.

The rearrangement joins TRBV2 to TRBJ2-1; D remains ambiguous. Trimming removed 2 bases from V and 8 bases from J, with 4 bases in between. CDR3 length equals 11 residues. Germline CDR1 SNHLY, CDR2 FYNNEI. CDR3 sequence: CASSERDEQFF. The CDR3 nucleotides are TGTGCCAGCAGTGAACGGGATGAGCAGTTCTTC.

CDR3: CASRDTTNTEAFF. The CDR3 DNA is TGTGCCAGCAGGGACACCACGAACACTGAAGCTTTCTTT. The gene calls are TRBV2 and TRBJ1-1; D is possibly TRBD1 (5 bases). CDR1 SNHLY and CDR2 FYNNEI come from the germline V gene. V lost 6 bases to trimming and J lost 1 base, with 9 bases between them. The CDR3 is made up of 13 amino acids.

This clone showed up just a few times. V and J are TRBV27 and TRBJ2-3, with 7 bases aligning to TRBD2. Germline V lookup: CDR1 MNHEY, CDR2 SMNVEV (reference sequence). The CDR3 spans 14 residues. The V gene end was trimmed by 2 bases and the J gene end by 5 bases; junction bases not matched to a gene: 4. The CDR3 bases are TGTGCCAGCAGTTTAGCGGGAGCATTAGATACGCAGTATTTT. It yields the protein CASSLAGALDTQYF.

The CDR3 region has the DNA TGCGCCAGCCGGACGATGGGGGCAGGGGAGCTGTTTTTT. It is translated as CASRTMGAGELFF. The chain carries TRBV5-1 and TRBJ2-2, with a possible D match to TRBD1 (6 bases). The germline V gene has CDR1 SGHRS and CDR2 YFSETQ. V was shortened by 7 bases and J by 8 bases, with 15 bases between the two germline ends. The CDR3 covers 13 residues.

This chain connects TRBV6-5 to TRBJ2-7; 7 nucleotides agree with TRBD2. Germline CDR1 and CDR2: MNHEY and SVGAGI. Losses at the gene ends were 5 bases for V and 2 bases for J; bases not matched to a gene: 9. CDR3 length: 15 amino acids. The CDR3 DNA follows: TGTGCCAGCAGTACCGCCGGGACTACCACCTACGAGCAGTACTTC. Its translation: CASSTAGTTTYEQYF.

V usage is TRBV6-5 and J usage is TRBJ1-2, with TRBD1 matching over 11 bases. The trim removed 2 bases at V and 4 bases at J, leaving 3 bases unmatched. CDR1 MNHEY and CDR2 SVGAGI come from the germline V gene. The length of the CDR3 is 15 residues. CDR3 loop: CASSYRDRGGYGYTF. CDR3 coding DNA: TGTGCCAGCAGTTACCGGGACAGGGGGGGCTATGGCTACACCTTC.

The DNA for the CDR3 is TGTGCCAGCAGCCTCGAGGTTACATCGGATACGCAGTATTTT. This gives the protein CASSLEVTSDTQYF. The gene calls are TRBV4-2 and TRBJ2-3; D uncertain. CDR3 length equals 14 residues. Germline loops: CDR1 LGHNA, CDR2 YNFKEQ. Trimming left V 4 bases short and J 6 bases short, with 14 bases between.

The J gene is TRBJ1-2, the V gene TRBV6-6, with TRBD1 matching over 10 bases. The CDR3 has 15 residues. CDR1 MNHNY and CDR2 SVGAGI come from the germline V gene (reference sequence). The V gene end was trimmed by 6 bases and the J gene end by 7 bases; junction bases not matched to a gene: 11. This chain's CDR3 is CASSQPGQGSGGYTF. CDR3 nucleotides: TGTGCCAGCAGCCAACCGGGACAGGGGTCGGGTGGCTACACCTTC.

The chain carries TRBV5-6 and TRBJ2-5; 13 nucleotides agree with TRBD2. Germline V CDR1 and CDR2: SGHDT, YYEEEE. V gave up 4 bases and J gave up 5 bases; unmatched junction bases: 5. CDR3 length: 15 amino acids. The chain's CDR3 is CASSRLAGGVETQYF. The CDR3 coding sequence is TGTGCCAGCAGCAGACTAGCGGGAGGTGTGGAGACCCAGTACTTC.

The chain employs TRBV7-2 and TRBJ2-6, with D possibly being TRBD1 (6 bases). V was clipped by 4 bases and J by 5 bases, with 12 bases between them. The CDR3 is 15 residues long. Germline assignment: CDR1 SGHTA and CDR2 FQGNSA. The CDR3: CASSYPQGRANVLTF. CDR3 nucleotides: TGTGCCAGCAGCTACCCACAGGGAAGGGCCAACGTCCTGACTTTC.

The V call is TRBV28, the J call TRBJ2-2; 10 positions match TRBD1. Trimming at V came to 5 bases and at J to 2 bases, leaving 8 bases not matched to a gene. The germline V gene has CDR1 MDHEN and CDR2 SYDVKM. This CDR3 region has 17 residues. In nucleotides, the CDR3 is TGTGCCAGCAGTGCAGCCGGGACAGGGGTTAACACCGGGGAGCTGTTTTTT. This translates into CASSAAGTGVNTGELFF.